This T cell receptor beta chain is from a study of blood T cells in healthy people across ages. CDR3 length: 16 residues. The germline V gene has CDR1 SEHNR and CDR2 FQNEAQ (reference sequence). Trimming removed 5 bases at V and 2 bases at J, with 18 bases between. A second PCR, run for roughly 7 to 11 cycles, used a sample-barcoded 5' primer plus a J-beta primer mix. Every individual sample yielded 2.5 million or more paired-end reads (each containing CDR3). TCRdb itself ran the 5' RACE reads through MiXCR, one entry per CDR3 protein. The sample holds a few hundred thousand distinct CDR3 sequences, 45% to 60% seen once.

This TCR came from a man aged 55 to 70 in good health. Sequencing was performed on blood. V gene TRBV7-9 combines with J gene TRBJ2-5; D may match TRBD1 or TRBD2 (5 bases each). The CDR3 DNA is TGTGCCAGCAGCAACCCCGGGACGAGCGTTCAAGAGACCCAGTACTTC. Translated: CASSNPGTSVQETQYF.